The clone carrying this T cell receptor beta chain has a handful of counts. CDR3 size: 12 residues. The germline CDR1 and CDR2 sequences are MNHEY and SVGAGI. Unmatched junction bases numbered 4, after V lost 4 bases and J lost 8 bases. Some clones are missing from TCRdb's copy, which holds only in-frame ones; the method was immunoSEQ multiplex PCR. The table shows about 150,000 clones, with under 95% occurring only once. This sample was taken from a study of blood T cell repertoires in COVID-19. This TCR was sampled from a man aged 50 to 59 with acute or convalescent COVID-19. The sequencing sample was made of peripheral blood. The gene calls are TRBV6-5 and TRBJ1-2; 7 bases map to TRBD1. CDR3 sequence (DNA): TGTGCCAGCAGTTTAGGGGGCTGGGGCTACACCTTC. Protein sequence: CASSLGGWGYTF.